This passage covers 21 T cell receptor beta chains from one sample sequenced in a study of T cells in Graves' hyperthyroidism and ophthalmopathy. TCR beta CDR3 region amplification was performed from RNA transcripts. HTBI primers were employed in a first-round RT-PCR of the TCR CDR3. TCRdb fed the multiplex PCR reads into MiXCR, producing one record per CDR3 protein. In the table there are approximately 600,000 distinct CDR3 sequences, 11% to 15% of which are singletons. Sequenced material: blood. Source of these receptors: a woman aged 25 to 39 with Graves' hyperthyroidism that later progressed to Graves' ophthalmopathy.

This clonotype was counted many times. J is TRBJ2-7 and V is TRBV6-1; 9 nucleotides align to TRBD1. CDR1 MNHNS and CDR2 SASEGT come from the germline V gene. The CDR3 consists of 15 residues. V dropped 5 bases and J dropped 1; count of bases not matched to a gene: 6. CDR3 in amino acids: CASSISGQGSYEQYF. CDR3 DNA sequence: TGTGCCAGCAGTATATCGGGACAGGGTTCCTACGAGCAGTACTTC.

Regarding this clonotype: A much larger clone is a single base away; this may be a read error. The chain combines TRBV20-1 with TRBJ2-1; 7 bases line up with TRBD2. The CDR3 totals 16 residues. Per germline, CDR1 DFQATT and CDR2 SNEGSKA (reference sequence). CDR3 bases: TGCAGTGCTAGACCCCGGGGCGGGAGCTCCTACAATGTGCAGTTCTTC. Translated: CSARPRGGSSYNVQFF.

This chain uses TRBV20-1 with TRBJ2-5, with 7 bases identical to TRBD1. The germline gives CDR1 DFQATT, CDR2 SNEGSKA (reference sequence). The CDR3 spans 14 residues. J gave up 2 bases and V 4 bases, and 7 bases lay outside the gene matches. CDR3 coding DNA: TGCAGTGCTAAACGGGACAGTCTACAAGAGACCCAGTACTTC. Protein product: CSAKRDSLQETQYF.

This clonotype was counted a single time. This chain links TRBV11-3 with TRBJ2-1; 8 bases fit TRBD2. The CDR3 runs 16 residues. V was pared by 1 base and J by 3 bases, with 5 bases of the junction left unmatched. The germline CDR1 and CDR2 sequences are SGHNT and YENEEA. The CDR3 DNA reads TGTGCCAGCAGCTTAGGGGTAGCGGGGCACTACAATGAGCAGTTCTTC. This codes for CASSLGVAGHYNEQFF.

A word on this clonotype: A much larger clone differs by one base, so this may be a read error. The V call is TRBV7-2, the J call TRBJ2-4; a weak D match, TRBD2 (7 bases). The V end was cut by 5 bases, the J end by 7 bases, with 15 bases between. Per germline, CDR1 SGHTA and CDR2 FQGNSA. The CDR3 extends over 14 amino acids. This CDR3 is CASSARGGVNIQYF. CDR3 in DNA: TGTGCCAGCAGCGCCCGAGGGGGGGTTAACATTCAGTACTTC.

This clonotype was recorded many times. V and J are TRBV28 and TRBJ1-2; 10 bases agree with TRBD1. V dropped 6 bases and J dropped 4; count of bases not matched to a gene: 14. Germline CDR1 reads MDHEN; CDR2 reads SYDVKM. The CDR3 has 17 residues. The CDR3 region is CASSNTRDRGFSYGYTF. In nucleotides, the CDR3 is TGTGCCAGCAGCAATACCCGGGACAGGGGTTTTTCCTATGGCTACACCTTC.

At least ten counts were recorded for this clonotype. The chain joins TRBV19 to TRBJ1-2; 8 bases align to TRBD1. V lost 7 bases to trimming and J lost 6 bases; unmatched junction nucleotides: 4. CDR3 length: 12 residues. The germline CDR1 and CDR2 sequences are LNHDA and SQIVND (reference sequence). In DNA, the CDR3 is TGTGCCAGTAAAGGACAGGGTCATGGCTACACCTTC. Translating it yields CASKGQGHGYTF.

In this sample, this clonotype turned up many times. The V and J genes are TRBV20-1 and TRBJ1-2; D unclear. Germline CDR1 reads DFQATT; CDR2 reads SNEGSKA (reference sequence). CDR3 length: 13 residues. V was trimmed by 3 bases and J by 3 bases, leaving 11 bases between them. CDR3 amino acids: CSASSIWDYGYTF. The CDR3 coding sequence is TGCAGTGCTAGCTCGATCTGGGACTATGGCTACACCTTC.

In DNA form, the CDR3 reads TGTGCCAGCAGTTACTCGAAGGGGGGTACGCAGTATTTT. It specifies CASSYSKGGTQYF. The chain links TRBV6-5 to TRBJ2-3; TRBD1 or TRBD2 may be the D gene (6 bases each). With 0 bases removed from V and 8 bases from J, the gap between germline ends came to 9 bases. There are 13 residues in the CDR3. From germline, CDR1 is MNHEY and CDR2 SVGAGI.

In this sample, this clonotype turned up many times. The gene calls are TRBV20-1 and TRBJ2-1, with D possibly being TRBD2 (5 bases). The CDR3 is made up of 15 amino acids. Deletions cut 1 base from V and 4 bases from J, with 14 bases between. Per the germline V gene, CDR1 is DFQATT and CDR2 is SNEGSKA (reference sequence). Here the CDR3 reads CSARVKRRPYNEQFF. CDR3 DNA sequence: TGCAGTGCTAGAGTGAAGCGGAGACCATACAATGAGCAGTTCTTC.

This clonotype occurred many times. CDR3 residues: CASSYSYGGNTEAFF. The CDR3 bases are TGTGCCAGCAGTTACTCTTATGGGGGGAACACTGAAGCTTTCTTT. The chain recombines TRBV6-5 with TRBJ1-1; possibly TRBD1 for D (5 bases). Germline V lookup: CDR1 MNHEY, CDR2 SVGAGI. The V and J ends lost 0 bases and 1 base respectively, with 9 bases between them. CDR3 length equals 15 residues.

This clonotype was detected ten times or more. The CDR3 loop is CASRDSYYEQYF. The DNA for the CDR3 is TGTGCCAGCAGGGACAGTTACTACGAGCAGTACTTC. The V and J genes are TRBV2 and TRBJ2-7; D possibly corresponds to TRBD1 (6 bases). There are 12 residues in the CDR3. V lost 6 bases to trimming and J lost 3 bases, with 9 bases between them. Germline V gene sequence: CDR1 SNHLY, CDR2 FYNNEI.

This clonotype has a count of ten or more. The chain joins TRBV28 to TRBJ1-4; D is possibly TRBD1 (5 bases). Germline assignment: CDR1 MDHEN and CDR2 SYDVKM. The CDR3 runs 14 residues. Trimming shortened V by 3 bases and J by 5 bases, and 10 bases separated the two germline ends. The CDR3 region is CASSLGPTNEKLFF. CDR3 nucleotides: TGTGCCAGCAGTTTGGGGCCGACAAATGAAAAACTGTTTTTT.

In its sample, this clonotype was seen many times. This rearrangement joins TRBV7-2 to TRBJ2-1; D is undetermined. Trimming shortened V by 5 bases and J by 9 bases, and 14 bases separated the two germline ends. Germline loops: CDR1 SGHTA, CDR2 FQGNSA. The CDR3 is 13 residues long. CDR3 in DNA: TGTGCCAGCAGCCTGACTTTGGGCGGTGAGCAGTTCTTC. This translates into CASSLTLGGEQFF.

J is TRBJ1-5 and V is TRBV7-9, with a weak D call TRBD1 (5 bases). The CDR3 length is 16 residues. V gave up 5 bases and J gave up 6 bases, with 20 bases separating them. Germline V gives CDR1 SEHNR, CDR2 FQNEAQ (reference sequence). CDR3 sequence: CASSVGRARVAQPQHF. The CDR3 DNA reads as TGTGCCAGCAGCGTAGGACGAGCCAGGGTGGCTCAGCCCCAGCATTTT.

This clonotype was seen repeatedly, ten times or more. The gene calls are TRBV6-1 and TRBJ1-4, with D tentatively TRBD1 (5 bases). V gave up 7 bases and J gave up 0 bases, with 12 bases separating them. CDR1 and CDR2 from the germline V gene are MNHNS and SASEGT. The CDR3 length is 15 residues. The CDR3 loop is CASMDTSATNEKLFF. DNA of the CDR3: TGTGCCAGCATGGACACGAGCGCAACTAATGAAAAACTGTTTTTT.

J is TRBJ2-4 and V is TRBV12-3 or TRBV12-4, with D possibly being TRBD2 (6 bases). The V and J ends lost 2 bases and 2 bases respectively, with 13 bases between them. The CDR3 runs to 16 residues. CDR3 coding DNA: TGTGCCAGCAGTTTACAGGCTAGCGTAACCAAAAACATTCAGTACTTC. It codes for CASSLQASVTKNIQYF.

This clonotype was seen ten or more times. The gene calls are TRBV19 and TRBJ1-6; D not certain. Germline V gives CDR1 LNHDA, CDR2 SQIVND (reference sequence). V was cut by 2 bases and J by 8 bases, with 10 bases left in between. The CDR3 has 14 amino acids. The CDR3 nucleotides read TGTGCCAGTAGTATATCGGGTGTGGATTCACCCCTCCACTTT. As protein: CASSISGVDSPLHF. Drawing the rest from reference TRBV19 and TRBJ1-6, the complete variable domain is DGGITQSPKYLFRKEGQNVTLSCEQNLNHDAMYWYRQDPGQGLRLIYYSQIVNDFQKGDIAEGYSVSREKKESFPLTVTSAQKNPTAFYLCASSISGVDSPLHFGNGTRLTVT.

There are a few counts of this clonotype. The genes are TRBV9 and TRBJ2-3; D not certain. Trimming removed 0 bases at V and 1 base at J, with 9 bases between. The CDR3 is 15 amino acids. Germline V gives CDR1 SGDLS, CDR2 YYNGEE. CDR3 nucleotides: TGTGCCAGCAGCGTAGCTTTAGTAGGCACAGATACGCAGTATTTT. This encodes CASSVALVGTDTQYF.

This clonotype was counted ten times or more. The chain combines TRBV6-1 with TRBJ2-7, with D possibly TRBD1 on 7 matching bases. The CDR3 contains 14 residues. Germline values: CDR1 MNHNS, CDR2 SASEGT. V lost 4 bases, J lost 3 bases, and 13 bases lay in between. This CDR3 reads CASSVSQGGYEQYF. The CDR3 nucleotides read TGTGCCAGCAGTGTGAGTCAGGGGGGCTACGAGCAGTACTTC.

In its sample, this clonotype was seen a few times. The chain has TRBV6-1 and TRBJ1-4; no clear D gene. CDR1 MNHNS and CDR2 SASEGT come from the germline V gene. Trimming removed 6 bases at V and 2 bases at J, with 19 bases between. This CDR3 has 17 amino acids. The CDR3 loop reads CASRWGIAQRTNEKLFF. Written as DNA, the CDR3 is TGTGCCAGCAGGTGGGGAATCGCCCAGAGGACTAATGAAAAACTGTTTTTT.